Listed below are T cell receptor beta chains from one sample, sequenced in a study of CD8 T cells in Susac syndrome. A single record per CDR3 protein comes from TCRdb applying MiXCR to the immunoSEQ multiplex PCR reads. The table has roughly 150,000 distinct CDR3 sequences, around 93% seen once. The sequenced sample consisted of CD8+ T cells from PBMCs. These receptor sequences come from a human donor with Susac syndrome. Each CDR3 is given with its conserved first and last residue. A D gene is named only where the DNA matches it firmly.

TRBJ2-1 | TRBV4-1 | TRBD2 | CASSHTGGQGSGNEQFF | TGCGCCAGCAGCCATACGGGGGGGCAGGGTTCTGGCAATGAGCAGTTCTTC
TRBJ1-5 | TRBV9 | - | CASSVDSSNQPQHF | TGTGCCAGCAGCGTCGACAGTAGCAATCAGCCCCAGCATTTT
TRBJ1-1 | TRBV15 | - | CATRGLGSNTEAFF | TGTGCCACCCGGGGGTTGGGGTCGAACACTGAAGCTTTCTTT
TRBJ2-3 | TRBV29-1 | TRBD1 | CSVSGQGLLEDTQYF | TGCAGCGTTTCTGGACAGGGGCTACTTGAGGATACGCAGTATTTT
TRBJ2-1 | TRBV25-1 | - | CASGLYNEQFF | TGTGCCAGCGGCCTATACAATGAGCAGTTCTTC
TRBJ2-1 | TRBV4-1 | TRBD1 | CASSKGQNNEQFF | TGCGCCAGCAGCAAGGGACAGAACAATGAGCAGTTCTTC
TRBJ2-7 | TRBV6-6 | - | CASSYYVGTDEQYF | TGTGCCAGCAGTTACTACGTAGGAACGGACGAGCAGTACTTC
TRBJ2-7 | TRBV30 | TRBD1 | CAWTPQGAYEQYF | TGTGCCTGGACCCCACAGGGGGCGTACGAGCAGTACTTC
TRBJ1-1 | TRBV30 | - | CAWSLTANTEAFF | TGTGCCTGGAGTTTGACAGCGAACACTGAAGCTTTCTTT
TRBJ2-7 | TRBV5-1 | - | CASSLAGLGHEQYF | TGCGCCAGCAGCTTGGCCGGCTTGGGCCACGAGCAGTACTTC
TRBJ1-2 | TRBV9 | TRBD1 | CASSVAGTGYGYTF | TGTGCCAGCAGCGTGGCCGGGACAGGGTATGGCTACACCTTC
TRBJ2-7 | TRBV24-1 | - | CATSDLEGYEQYF | TGTGCCACCAGTGATTTGGAGGGCTACGAGCAGTACTTC
TRBJ2-7 | TRBV29-1 | - | CSVENSYEQYF | TGCAGCGTCGAGAACAGCTACGAGCAGTACTTC
TRBJ2-7 | TRBV27 | - | CASSSAHAFWEQYF | TGTGCCAGCAGTTCTGCCCACGCATTTTGGGAGCAGTACTTC
TRBJ2-1 | TRBV7-9 | - | CASSWNFEAYNEQFF | TGTGCCAGCAGCTGGAACTTCGAGGCATACAATGAGCAGTTCTTC
TRBJ2-7 | TRBV11-2 | - | CASSSHEQYF | TGTGCCAGCAGCTCCCACGAGCAGTACTTC
TRBJ1-3 | TRBV6-1 | - | CASSVEGSGNTIYF | TGTGCCAGCAGTGTCGAGGGCTCTGGAAACACCATATATTTT